Following are 22 T cell receptor beta chains from one sample sequenced in a study of long-term antiretroviral therapy in people with HIV. Sequencing used immunoSEQ v3.0 at survey level. The repertoire was sequenced with immunoSEQ multiplex PCR; TCRdb's copy has only in-frame clones and lacks some. The data contain tens of thousands of clones, 75% to 90% of them singletons. The sample consisted of unsorted PBMCs, taken 0.3 years after starting antiretroviral therapy. The receptors were gathered from a man in his forties or fifties with HIV.

The chain is built from TRBV5-4 and TRBJ2-4, with D unclear. CDR1 SGHNT and CDR2 YYREEE come from the germline V gene (reference sequence). The CDR3 is 16 amino acids. Trimming removed 2 bases from V and 0 bases from J, with 12 bases in between. CDR3 amino acids: CASSFFPVLAKNIQYF. Here the CDR3 DNA reads TGTGCCAGCAGCTTCTTTCCAGTCCTAGCCAAAAACATTCAGTACTTC.

The genes are TRBV11-3 and TRBJ2-2; D not certain. The CDR3 is made up of 14 amino acids. The V and J ends lost 5 bases and 2 bases respectively, with 9 bases between them. The germline V gene has CDR1 SGHNT and CDR2 YENEEA. The CDR3 reads CASSAQLNTGELFF. For the CDR3, the DNA is TGTGCCAGCAGCGCCCAGCTAAACACCGGGGAGCTGTTTTTT.

The V gene is TRBV18, the J gene TRBJ2-7; D gene ambiguous. The V end was cut by 0 bases, the J end by 2 bases, with 8 bases between. The CDR3 contains 14 residues. Germline CDR1 is KGHSH and CDR2 is LQKENI. The CDR3 reads CASSPPAVTYEQYF. DNA of the CDR3: TGTGCCAGCTCACCACCGGCAGTTACCTACGAGCAGTACTTC.

The chain combines TRBV7-6 with TRBJ1-5, with unresolved D. The V end lost 3 bases, the J end lost 0 bases, and 6 bases lay between the germline ends. The CDR3 is 14 residues long. Germline loops: CDR1 SGHVS, CDR2 FNYEAQ. DNA for the CDR3: TGTGCCAGCAGCTTGGGAGTTAGCAATCAGCCCCAGCATTTT. As protein: CASSLGVSNQPQHF. The full variable domain, completed using reference TRBV7-6 and TRBJ1-5, is GAGVSQSPRYKVTKRGQDVALRCDPISGHVSLYWYRQALGQGPEFLTYFNYEAQQDKSGLPNDRFSAERPEGSISTLTIQRTEQRDSAMYRCASSLGVSNQPQHFGDGTRLSIL.

J is TRBJ2-7 and V is TRBV14, with D uncertain. The CDR3 is 11 amino acids. From germline, CDR1 is SGHDN and CDR2 FVKESK. The V and J ends lost 0 bases and 5 bases respectively, with 2 bases between them. CDR3 bases: TGTGCCAGCAGCCAAGATAACGAGCAGTACTTC. It translates to CASSQDNEQYF. Full variable domain (missing parts from reference TRBV14 and TRBJ2-7): EAGVTQFPSHSVIEKGQTVTLRCDPISGHDNLYWYRRVMGKEIKFLLHFVKESKQDESGMPNNRFLAERTGGTYSTLKVQPAELEDSGVYFCASSQDNEQYFGPGTRLTVT.

This chain uses TRBV18 with TRBJ2-3; D is tentatively TRBD1 or TRBD2 (5 bases each). The CDR3 length is 15 residues. The germline V gene encodes CDR1 KGHSH and CDR2 LQKENI. V was clipped by 5 bases and J by 1 base, with 13 bases between them. CDR3: CASSTSQGRTDTQYF. CDR3 sequence (DNA): TGTGCCAGCTCAACGTCTCAGGGACGCACAGATACGCAGTATTTT.

This chain connects TRBV7-8 to TRBJ2-2; no clear D. The CDR3 loop spans 15 amino acids. CDR1 and CDR2 from the germline V gene are SGHVS and FQNEAQ. Trimming removed 8 bases from V and 0 bases from J, with 13 bases in between. CDR3 DNA sequence: TGTGCCAGCGCGTCAGAGTTCGCGAACACCGGGGAGCTGTTTTTT. The encoded protein is CASASEFANTGELFF.

V gene TRBV13 combines with J gene TRBJ2-7; a weak D match, TRBD2 (5 bases). In germline, CDR1 is PRHDT, CDR2 FYEKMQ (reference sequence). CDR3 length equals 16 residues. V was clipped by 1 base and J by 0 bases, with 13 bases between them. The CDR3 DNA is TGTGCCAGCAGCTTAGCCCTTGAGGGAGCCTCCTACGAGCAGTACTTC. Translated, it gives CASSLALEGASYEQYF.

V and J are TRBV28 and TRBJ2-7; unclear D gene. The CDR3 runs to 14 residues. The germline gives CDR1 MDHEN, CDR2 SYDVKM. Trimming pared 3 bases from V and 6 bases from J, leaving 15 bases between. CDR3 in amino acids: CASSFLWGTREQYF. As DNA, the CDR3 is TGTGCCAGCAGTTTCTTATGGGGTACCCGCGAGCAGTACTTC. The whole variable domain, remainder taken from reference TRBV28 and TRBJ2-7, is DVKVTQSSRYLVKRTGEKVFLECVQDMDHENMFWYRQDPGLGLRLIYFSYDVKMKEKGDIPEGYSVSREKKERFSLILESASTNQTSMYLCASSFLWGTREQYFGPGTRLTVT.

This chain joins TRBV28 and TRBJ2-1; TRBD2 might be the D (6 bases). The CDR3 consists of 14 residues. Germline loops: CDR1 MDHEN, CDR2 SYDVKM. Trimming stripped 6 bases from V and 1 base from J, with 10 bases between. The CDR3 region is CASSVSGSYNEQFF. DNA for the CDR3: TGTGCCAGCAGCGTAAGCGGGTCCTACAATGAGCAGTTCTTC. Drawing the rest from reference TRBV28 and TRBJ2-1, the complete variable domain is DVKVTQSSRYLVKRTGEKVFLECVQDMDHENMFWYRQDPGLGLRLIYFSYDVKMKEKGDIPEGYSVSREKKERFSLILESASTNQTSMYLCASSVSGSYNEQFFGPGTRLTVL.

The chain employs TRBV5-6 and TRBJ2-7; tentatively, D is TRBD1 (5 bases). In germline, CDR1 is SGHDT, CDR2 YYEEEE. The CDR3 covers 14 residues. Trimming left V 3 bases short and J 2 bases short, with 12 bases between. CDR3 nucleotides: TGTGCCAGCAGCTCGGCAGGGTCAGCCTACGAGCAGTACTTC. It translates to CASSSAGSAYEQYF.

In its sample, this clone was seen once. DNA for the CDR3: TGTGCCAGCACCACCTCCTACGGGGCGGGAGAGGCAGATACGCAGTATTTT. It is translated as CASTTSYGAGEADTQYF. The chain joins TRBV7-9 to TRBJ2-3; 7 bases agree with TRBD2. V was pared by 7 bases and J by 4 bases, with 17 bases of the junction left unmatched. CDR1 is SEHNR, CDR2 FQNEAQ, per germline (reference sequence). This CDR3 has 17 residues.

The J gene is TRBJ1-1, the V gene TRBV6-4; D not resolved. Between the trimmed V and J ends, which lost 0 bases and 7 bases, there was a span of 15 bases. The length of the CDR3 is 15 residues. The germline V gene encodes CDR1 MRHNA and CDR2 SNTAGT. Here the CDR3 reads CASSDSRGSKDEAFF. CDR3 sequence (DNA): TGTGCCAGCAGTGACTCGAGAGGGAGCAAGGATGAAGCTTTCTTT.

This chain uses TRBV5-4 with TRBJ2-7; TRBD2 matches 10 bases. Per germline, CDR1 SGHNT and CDR2 YYREEE (reference sequence). The CDR3 runs to 14 residues. After removal of 4 bases from V and 5 bases from J, the junction contained 6 bases not matched to a gene. CDR3 nucleotides: TGTGCCAGCAGCCGGAGCGGGGGGGCCGACGAGCAGTACTTC. It is translated as CASSRSGGADEQYF.

On this clone itself: No conserved phenylalanine or tryptophan ends this CDR3, so it is likely a read error. The DNA is omitted, as the CDR3 cannot be located on it reliably, and the CDR3 follows TCRdb's listing. The CDR3: CASSQIDS. The J gene is TRBJ2-7, the V gene TRBV3-2; the DNA was not used to check the table's D call, TRBD2. TRBV3-2 is assigned pseudogene status. The CDR3 is made up of 8 amino acids, end residues included.

Only a few counts were recorded for this clone. V is TRBV7-2 and J is TRBJ1-4, with D possibly TRBD1 on 5 matching bases. V was shortened by 5 bases and J by 11 bases, with 15 bases between the two germline ends. This CDR3 contains 13 residues. Germline-derived CDR1 and CDR2 are SGHTA and FQGNSA. In DNA form, the CDR3 reads TGTGCCAGCAGCCCGCCGGGACGTTTGAAACTGTTTTTT. Its translation is CASSPPGRLKLFF.

This chain uses TRBV6-1 with TRBJ2-1, with D unresolved. CDR1 is MNHNS and CDR2 is SASEGT in the germline V gene. The length of the CDR3 is 11 residues. The ends were cut back, 5 bases at V and 4 bases at J, with 3 bases in the middle. Written as DNA, the CDR3 is TGTGCCAGCAGTCCTTACAATGAGCAGTTCTTC. It yields the protein CASSPYNEQFF.

The chain combines TRBV28 with TRBJ2-3; TRBD2 agrees at 16 bases. This CDR3 has 19 residues. Trimming removed 3 bases from V and 0 bases from J; junction bases left unmatched: 6. Germline CDR1 MDHEN, CDR2 SYDVKM. As DNA, the CDR3 is TGTGCCAGCAGTTTTCCGGGACTAGCGGGAGGGAGGAGCACAGATACGCAGTATTTT. Amino acid sequence: CASSFPGLAGGRSTDTQYF.

The chain links TRBV18 to TRBJ2-3, with 14 bases that match TRBD2. CDR3 length: 17 amino acids. Trimming removed 0 bases from V and 4 bases from J; junction bases left unmatched: 3. The V gene's germline CDR1 is KGHSH and CDR2 LQKENI. The CDR3 sequence is CASSPPGLAGDADTQYF. CDR3 DNA sequence: TGTGCCAGCTCACCACCGGGACTAGCGGGAGATGCAGATACGCAGTATTTT.

The chain is built from TRBV7-3 and TRBJ2-1, with 11 bases fitting TRBD1. Germline V lookup: CDR1 SGHTA, CDR2 FQGTGA. V shed 1 base and J 1 base; nucleotides not matched to a gene: 0. This CDR3 has 16 residues. The CDR3 here is CASSLRDRGSYNEQFF. CDR3 in DNA: TGTGCCAGCAGCTTAAGGGACAGGGGGTCCTACAATGAGCAGTTCTTC.

The chain carries TRBV6-1 and TRBJ2-2, with 8 bases identical to TRBD2. J was trimmed by 4 bases and V by 6 bases; bases with no gene match: 7. Germline loops: CDR1 MNHNS, CDR2 SASEGT. The CDR3 is made up of 15 amino acids. The CDR3 reads CASSEGLVGTGELFF. CDR3 coding DNA: TGTGCCAGCAGCGAGGGACTAGTCGGCACCGGGGAGCTGTTTTTT.

The rearrangement uses TRBV6-5 and TRBJ1-1; D remains ambiguous. The CDR3 has 15 amino acids. Trimming pared 4 bases from V and 0 bases from J, leaving 12 bases between. Germline lookup yields CDR1 MNHEY and CDR2 SVGAGI. CDR3 sequence (DNA): TGTGCCAGCAGTTCCCAAACAATGATGAACACTGAAGCTTTCTTT. This gives the protein CASSSQTMMNTEAFF.